One and the same sample provided the 17 T cell receptor beta chains below, sequenced in a study of regulatory T cells in long-lasting Graves disease. Time point: newly diagnosed GD, antithyroid drugs for less than 3 months. The TCR library was prepared using RNA isolated from PBMCs. Arm-PCR with iRepertoire HTBI primers amplified the CDR3 regions for these TCR beta libraries. TCRdb fed the multiplex PCR reads into MiXCR, producing one record per CDR3 protein. Of some 490,000 distinct CDR3 sequences in the sample, about 12% were seen once. These data are also associated with another study on T cells in Graves' hyperthyroidism and ophthalmopathy.

Source: peripheral blood mononuclear cells (PBMCs), taken at new diagnosis, from a patient treated with antithyroid drugs. These receptors were taken from a woman in her twenties or thirties with Graves disease.

As to this clonotype: This likely stems from a read error, as it lies one base from a far larger clone. The CDR3 sequence is CASSSMPANEKLFF. CDR3 DNA sequence: TGTGCCAGCAGCTCGATGCCGGCTAATGAAAAACTGTTTTTT. The genes are TRBV11-1 and TRBJ1-4; D is ambiguous. The germline V and J ends were trimmed by 4 bases and 3 bases, with 9 bases remaining between them. Germline V gives CDR1 SGHAT, CDR2 FQDESV (reference sequence). The CDR3 is 14 residues long.

In its sample, this clonotype was seen many times. This chain connects TRBV2 to TRBJ2-1; 8 bases map to TRBD2. V dropped 4 bases and J dropped 15; count of bases not matched to a gene: 5. Germline values: CDR1 SNHLY, CDR2 FYNNEI. The CDR3 sequence is 11 residues long. CDR3 in amino acids: CASSVAGIGFF. CDR3 DNA sequence: TGTGCCAGCAGTGTAGCGGGAATCGGGTTCTTC.

This clonotype has at least ten counts. The chain has TRBV6-2 or TRBV6-3 and TRBJ1-1; tentative D call: TRBD1 (5 bases). Germline V gene data show CDR1 as MNHEY and CDR2 as SVGEGT. The ends were cut back, 2 bases at V and 2 bases at J, with 12 bases in the middle. CDR3 length: 15 amino acids. The CDR3 reads CASSYTGTANTEAFF. The CDR3 bases are TGTGCCAGCAGTTACACTGGGACGGCAAACACTGAAGCTTTCTTT.

This clonotype was seen many times. The chain links TRBV6-2 or TRBV6-3 to TRBJ1-4; maybe TRBD1 (5 bases). Trimming took 4 bases from V and 3 from J, leaving 12 bases between them. Germline loops: CDR1 MNHEY, CDR2 SVGEGT. The length of the CDR3 is 15 residues. The CDR3 DNA follows: TGTGCCAGCAGTTCGACCGGGACTCCTAATGAAAAACTGTTTTTT. Translated: CASSSTGTPNEKLFF.

There are a few counts of this clonotype. J is TRBJ1-1 and V is TRBV30; D is unclear. The CDR3 totals 15 residues. V lost 3 bases, J lost 2 bases, and 16 bases lay in between. Germline CDR1 GTSNPN, CDR2 SVGIG (reference sequence). Here the CDR3 reads CAWSAGMQLNTEAFF. CDR3 nucleotides: TGTGCCTGGAGCGCGGGGATGCAGTTAAACACTGAAGCTTTCTTT.

Many counts were recorded for this clonotype. The chain recombines TRBV27 with TRBJ2-7, with no clear D. This CDR3 is built from 13 residues. The germline V gene has CDR1 MNHEY and CDR2 SMNVEV (reference sequence). V lost 0 bases, J lost 0 bases, and 3 bases lay in between. CDR3 loop: CASSLSLSYEQYF. In DNA form, the CDR3 reads TGTGCCAGCAGTTTATCGCTCTCCTACGAGCAGTACTTC.

In this sample, this clonotype turned up many times. V is TRBV4-3 and J is TRBJ2-5; D remains unclear. The germline V gene has CDR1 LGHNA and CDR2 YSLEER. Trimming left V 0 bases short and J 5 bases short, with 13 bases between. The CDR3 has 15 amino acids. This CDR3 is CASSQDDGEEETQYF. DNA for the CDR3: TGCGCCAGCAGCCAAGATGACGGAGAGGAGGAGACCCAGTACTTC.

This clonotype was seen many times. V and J are TRBV29-1 and TRBJ2-5; 9 bases line up with TRBD1. Germline V gene lookup returns CDR1 SQVTM and CDR2 ANQGSEA. CDR3 length: 13 residues. V shed 7 bases and J 6 bases; nucleotides not matched to a gene: 9. Written as DNA, the CDR3 is TGCAGCGCTGAGACAGGGGGTAGGAAGACCCAGTACTTC. Protein sequence: CSAETGGRKTQYF. Using reference TRBV29-1 and TRBJ2-5 for the parts outside the CDR3, the full variable domain is SAVISQKPSRDICQRGTSLTIQCQVDSQVTMMFWYRQQPGQSLTLIATANQGSEATYESGFVIDKFPISRPNLTFSTLTVSNMSPEDSSIYLCSAETGGRKTQYFGPGTRLLVL.

The genes are TRBV6-1 and TRBJ1-5, with TRBD1 matching over 7 bases. CDR1 and CDR2 from the germline V gene are MNHNS and SASEGT. After removal of 5 bases from V and 1 base from J, the junction contained 5 bases not matched to a gene. This CDR3 contains 15 residues. The chain's CDR3 is CASSPDRASNQPQHF. In nucleotides, the CDR3 is TGTGCCAGCAGTCCCGACAGGGCAAGCAATCAGCCCCAGCATTTT.

This clonotype occurred many times. The chain joins TRBV11-2 to TRBJ2-3; D gene unclear. The length of the CDR3 is 14 residues. Germline V gives CDR1 SGHAT, CDR2 FQNNGV. Trimming removed 2 bases at V and 4 bases at J, with 10 bases between. This CDR3 reads CASSLLSRADTQYF. CDR3 bases: TGTGCCAGCAGCTTACTTTCTAGAGCAGATACGCAGTATTTT.

The sample holds many counts of this clonotype. This rearrangement joins TRBV19 to TRBJ1-5, with a tentative D call TRBD1 (6 bases). The CDR3 spans 13 residues. CDR1 is LNHDA, CDR2 SQIVND, per germline (reference sequence). The V and J ends lost 5 bases and 5 bases respectively, with 10 bases between them. DNA of the CDR3: TGTGCCAGTAGTCCCAGGGGAGATCAGCCCCAGCATTTT. It encodes CASSPRGDQPQHF.

There are a few counts of this clonotype. This chain links TRBV5-4 with TRBJ1-1; tentative D call: TRBD1 (6 bases). The CDR3 runs to 15 residues. Germline V gene data show CDR1 as SGHNT and CDR2 as YYREEE (reference sequence). V was trimmed by 0 bases and J by 4 bases, leaving 13 bases between them. In nucleotides, the CDR3 is TGTGCCAGCAGCTTGGGTGGGGGGGCGTTCACTGAAGCTTTCTTT. Translating gives CASSLGGGAFTEAFF.

This clonotype appeared many times. The rearrangement joins TRBV28 to TRBJ2-7; possible D gene TRBD2, 6 bases. The CDR3 is 17 residues long. V shed 3 bases and J shed 0 bases, with 18 bases lying between them. Looked up from germline, CDR1 is MDHEN and CDR2 is SYDVKM. CDR3 residues: CASSFSSMGGPSYEQYF. CDR3 coding DNA: TGTGCCAGCAGTTTTTCGTCAATGGGGGGACCCTCCTACGAGCAGTACTTC.

This chain connects TRBV29-1 to TRBJ1-5; D is uncertain. Between the trimmed V and J ends, which lost 3 bases and 3 bases, there was a span of 9 bases. Germline CDR1 is SQVTM and CDR2 is ANQGSEA. CDR3 length: 13 residues. The CDR3 region is CSVEEGFNQPQHF. The CDR3, as DNA: TGCAGCGTTGAGGAAGGATTCAATCAGCCCCAGCATTTT.

This clonotype was detected ten times or more. The chain recombines TRBV30 with TRBJ2-7, with D perhaps TRBD2 (5 bases). Germline V gives CDR1 GTSNPN, CDR2 SVGIG (reference sequence). Trimming stripped 4 bases from V and 3 bases from J, with 13 bases between. The CDR3 is made up of 13 amino acids. The CDR3 region is CAWKGGHYYEQYF. The CDR3 DNA reads as TGTGCCTGGAAGGGCGGGCACTACTACGAGCAGTACTTC.

This clonotype was counted at least ten times. The V call is TRBV28, the J call TRBJ1-1; no clear D gene. Germline V gene sequence: CDR1 MDHEN, CDR2 SYDVKM. This CDR3 has 13 residues. Trimming removed 7 bases from V and 0 bases from J, with 9 bases in between. CDR3 protein: CASKRKMNTEAFF. In DNA, the CDR3 is TGTGCCAGCAAACGTAAAATGAACACTGAAGCTTTCTTT.

This clonotype showed up many times. V is TRBV11-2 and J is TRBJ2-5; D gene uncertain. The CDR3 loop spans 14 amino acids. V was cut by 5 bases and J by 5 bases, with 15 bases left in between. Per germline, CDR1 SGHAT and CDR2 FQNNGV. The CDR3: CASSPTLGRETQYF. CDR3 DNA: TGTGCCAGCAGCCCGACTCTAGGGCGGGAGACCCAGTACTTC.